This TCR beta chain was identified in a study of tumor-infiltrating lymphocytes in primary liver carcinoma. Study-wide results and limits: Tumor region pairs showed greater overlap than either tumor-adjacent or tumor-blood pairs did.

A constant-region primer primed TCR beta cDNA synthesis from about 0.55 ug of total RNA. TCR beta libraries came from three nested multiplex PCR rounds using slightly modified ARM-PCR. The first two PCR rounds used TRBV1-TRBV30 primers with a Cbeta primer, approximately 10 cycles each. TCRdb ran MiXCR on the multiplex PCR reads and lists one entry per CDR3 protein. The top ten clones hold about 8.4% of a sample with about 300,000 distinct CDR3 sequences, less than 75% of them seen once. Germline DNA was also extracted, and blood RNA was taken from unsorted whole blood. Germline values: CDR1 SGHAT, CDR2 FQNNGV. The CDR3 sequence is 14 residues long. A note on this clonotype: Its antigen remains unknown. Sequence at one end of the junction differs from germline and may be a read error.

This clonotype was obtained from a man aged 40-49 years with primary liver carcinoma and hepatitis B virus infection. The chain is built from TRBV11-2 and TRBJ1-4, with D possibly being TRBD1 (6 bases). Sequenced input: peripheral blood. This chain's CDR3 is CASSYGQSNEKLFF. The CDR3 DNA follows: TGTGCCAGCAGTTACGGACAGTCTAATGAAAAACTATTTTTT.